The following is a T cell receptor beta chain sequence with its context. The CDR3 extends over 16 amino acids. V lost 4 bases to trimming and J lost 8 bases, with 21 bases between them. CDR1 is SGHDN and CDR2 is FVKESK in the germline V gene. The entry originates in a study of blood T cell repertoires in COVID-19. Study at large: The origin of the acute and convalescent COVID-19 samples was the United States, Italy and Spain. The analysed material was cDNA or gDNA that came from T cells, B-cell-depleted T cells, or PBMCs.

Per the original methods: Estimates of nucleated cell counts were drawn from the amplification of reference gene primers. TCRdb's table, derived via immunoSEQ multiplex PCR, lists solely in-frame clones and lacks some. V and J calls and clone size follow that table, whereas D and trimming were derived from the DNA. The table lists more than 250,000 clones, approximately 85% of them singletons. The clonotype was recovered from a man in his fifties or sixties with active or convalescent COVID-19. The chain links TRBV14 to TRBJ2-4; tentatively, D is TRBD2 (7 bases). The sample consisted of peripheral blood. CDR3 residues: CASSPRMDGGGDIQYF. CDR3 DNA sequence: TGTGCCAGCAGCCCACGAATGGACGGAGGGGGGGACATTCAGTACTTC.